A single sample is the source of the 13 T cell receptor beta chains below, sequenced in a study of blood T cells in healthy people across ages. Combining a sample-barcoded 5' primer with a J-beta primer mix, a second PCR ran for 7 to 11 cycles. One entry per CDR3 protein results from TCRdb running MiXCR on the 5' RACE reads. This sample has 350,000 to 450,000 distinct CDR3 sequences, with roughly half found just once. Sequenced sample: blood. The receptors derive from a man aged 60-69 years in good health.

This clonotype occurred a few times. The J gene is TRBJ2-7, the V gene TRBV3-1; 10 bases are shared with TRBD2. This CDR3 is 15 amino acids long. V trimming: 2 bases; J trimming: 3 bases; junction bases outside the gene matches: 4. The germline V gene encodes CDR1 LGHDT and CDR2 YNNKEL (reference sequence). CDR3 in amino acids: CASSQRSGGDYEQYF. The DNA of the CDR3 is TGTGCCAGCAGCCAACGAAGCGGGGGGGACTACGAGCAGTACTTC.

The chain uses TRBV12-3 or TRBV12-4 and TRBJ2-7; TRBD2 aligns across 8 bases. The assigned J gene may be wrong: the sequence end matches TRBJ2-1 better. CDR3 size: 16 residues. Here the CDR3 reads CASSTTAGEFYNEQFF. The CDR3 bases are TGTGCCAGCAGTACCACAGCGGGGGAATTTTACAATGAGCAGTTCTTC.

The chain has TRBV7-9 and TRBJ2-3; possible D gene TRBD1, 5 bases. Germline V gives CDR1 SEHNR, CDR2 FQNEAQ (reference sequence). The CDR3 has 14 residues. Between the trimmed V and J ends, which lost 5 bases and 2 bases, there was a span of 11 bases. The CDR3 DNA is TGTGCCAGCAGCATCAGGGAAACCACAGATACGCAGTATTTT. Amino acid sequence: CASSIRETTDTQYF.

The V call is TRBV20-1, the J call TRBJ2-7; 8 bases align to TRBD1. Germline lookup yields CDR1 DFQATT and CDR2 SNEGSKA (reference sequence). With V trimmed by 6 bases and J by 0 bases, 7 bases remained unmatched. The CDR3 is 14 residues long. Written as DNA, the CDR3 is TGCAGTGCCATGAGGACAGGGAACTCCTACGAGCAGTACTTC. It codes for CSAMRTGNSYEQYF.

This clonotype was observed a handful of times. The V call is TRBV20-1, the J call TRBJ2-1, with 7 bases identical to TRBD2. With 3 bases clipped from V and 2 bases from J, the junction kept 7 bases outside the gene matches. The CDR3 totals 15 residues. Germline V gene lookup returns CDR1 DFQATT and CDR2 SNEGSKA (reference sequence). In nucleotides, the CDR3 is TGCAGTGCTAGGTTGCGGGAGACGGCCTACAATGAGCAGTTCTTC. It yields the protein CSARLRETAYNEQFF.

This clonotype has at least ten counts. V and J are TRBV9 and TRBJ2-1, with a tentative D call TRBD2 (5 bases). Germline CDR1 is SGDLS and CDR2 is YYNGEE. CDR3 length equals 16 residues. V lost 0 bases, J lost 0 bases, and 10 bases lay in between. CDR3 sequence reads: CASSVATGNSYNEQFF. As DNA, the CDR3 is TGTGCCAGCAGCGTAGCTACGGGGAACTCCTACAATGAGCAGTTCTTC. Drawing the rest from reference TRBV9 and TRBJ2-1, the complete variable domain is DSGVTQTPKHLITATGQRVTLRCSPRSGDLSVYWYQQSLDQGLQFLIQYYNGEERAKGNILERFSAQQFPDLHSELNLSSLELGDSALYFCASSVATGNSYNEQFFGPGTRLTVL.

The rearrangement links TRBV6-1 to TRBJ2-7; D is possibly TRBD1 or TRBD2 (6 bases each). The CDR3 is made up of 16 amino acids. Trimming removed 0 bases from V and 4 bases from J, with 16 bases in between. Per the germline V gene, CDR1 is MNHNS and CDR2 is SASEGT. The CDR3 nucleotides read TGTGCCAGCAGTGAAGCGCCGGGGGCAGGGATATACGAGCAGTACTTC. Residues: CASSEAPGAGIYEQYF.

The CDR3 protein is CASSRQGAWDGYTF. In DNA form, the CDR3 reads TGTGCCAGCAGTCGACAGGGGGCTTGGGATGGCTACACCTTC. The V gene is TRBV6-5, the J gene TRBJ1-2, with TRBD1 matching over 10 bases. Germline V gene lookup returns CDR1 MNHEY and CDR2 SVGAGI. This CDR3 is 14 amino acids long. The V segment lost 5 bases and the J segment 6 bases; nucleotides outside the gene matches: 6.

In this sample, this clonotype turned up a few times. The chain has TRBV28 and TRBJ2-5; 7 bases map to TRBD2. This CDR3 has 14 residues. The ends lost 2 bases at V and 3 bases at J; junction bases unmatched: 3. Germline V gene lookup returns CDR1 MDHEN and CDR2 SYDVKM. As DNA, the CDR3 is TGTGCCAGCAGTTTAGGCGGGAGTAAAGAGACCCAGTACTTC. The encoded protein is CASSLGGSKETQYF.

CDR3 sequence (DNA): TGCGCCAGCAGCTACGGGACAGTGCCGAGCAATGAGCAGTACTTC. It specifies CASSYGTVPSNEQYF. The genes are TRBV5-1 and TRBJ2-7; 7 positions match TRBD1. V was clipped by 3 bases and J by 7 bases; unmatched bases: 13. Germline V gene data show CDR1 as SGHRS and CDR2 as YFSETQ. The CDR3 has 15 residues.

This clonotype was counted a few times. For the CDR3, the DNA is TGTGCCAGCAAAAAAATCGGGACAATATACAATGAGCAGTTCTTC. The encoded protein is CASKKIGTIYNEQFF. The chain is built from TRBV7-9 and TRBJ2-1, with TRBD1 as a possible D gene (6 bases). V dropped 7 bases and J dropped 4 bases, with 17 bases sitting between them. The CDR3 contains 15 residues. Germline CDR1 and CDR2: SEHNR and FQNEAQ (reference sequence).

The chain employs TRBV19 and TRBJ2-4, with 7 nucleotides matching TRBD1. Germline loops: CDR1 LNHDA, CDR2 SQIVND (reference sequence). The CDR3 is 13 residues long. The CDR3 region is CVTEQGTKNIQYF. CDR3 bases: TGTGTCACTGAACAGGGGACAAAAAACATTCAGTACTTC. The variable domain in full, with the rest retrieved from reference TRBV19 and TRBJ2-4, is DGGITQSPKYLFRKEGQNVTLSCEQNLNHDAMYWYRQDPGQGLRLIYYSQIVNDFQKGDIAEGYSVSREKKESFPLTVTSAQKNPTAFYLCVTEQGTKNIQYFGAGTRLSVL.

This clonotype was observed many times. Here the CDR3 reads CASRPSGSAETQYF. CDR3 bases: TGTGCCAGCAGACCTAGCGGGAGTGCTGAGACCCAGTACTTC. The J gene is TRBJ2-5, the V gene TRBV6-2 or TRBV6-3; the match to TRBD2 covers 10 bases. From germline, CDR1 is MNHEY and CDR2 SVGEGT. The CDR3 is 14 amino acids. After removal of 6 bases from V and 5 bases from J, the junction contained 6 bases not matched to a gene.